The 28 T cell receptor beta chains below all came from one sample that was sequenced in a study of cytomegalovirus exposure and HLA in healthy donors. Primers: 60 Vbeta forward and 13 Jbeta reverse. The table came from immunoSEQ multiplex PCR; TCRdb's copy has only in-frame clones and leaves some out. Among 83,000 or so clones listed, approximately 80% were seen once. Sample: PBMCs. These TCRs come from a young woman in good health and CMV-seronegative.

The chain recombines TRBV7-2 with TRBJ2-1, with D hard to call. CDR3 size: 15 residues. Germline V gene data show CDR1 as SGHTA and CDR2 as FQGNSA. Between the trimmed V and J ends, which lost 5 bases and 7 bases, there was a span of 18 bases. CDR3 DNA sequence: TGTGCCAGCAGCATAGAAGCTCTAGAGTCAAATGAGCAGTTCTTC. It is translated as CASSIEALESNEQFF.

V gene TRBV6-1 combines with J gene TRBJ2-1; a possible D gene is TRBD2 (6 bases). Trimming shortened V by 4 bases and J by 0 bases, and 13 bases separated the two germline ends. CDR1 MNHNS and CDR2 SASEGT come from the germline V gene. This CDR3 spans 16 amino acids. CDR3 nucleotide sequence: TGTGCCAGCAGTGTGGAGGGCACTAGCTCCTACAATGAGCAGTTCTTC. It specifies CASSVEGTSSYNEQFF.

J is TRBJ1-4 and V is TRBV15, with D perhaps matching TRBD1 (6 bases). The V end lost 0 bases, the J end lost 0 bases, and 11 bases lay between the germline ends. CDR1 LNHNV and CDR2 YYDKDF come from the germline V gene (reference sequence). This CDR3 has 17 residues. The CDR3 loop reads CATSRDLGAATNEKLFF. The CDR3 nucleotides are TGTGCCACCAGCAGAGATTTGGGGGCAGCAACTAATGAAAAACTGTTTTTT. The full variable domain, rest sourced from reference TRBV15 and TRBJ1-4, is DAMVIQNPRYQVTQFGKPVTLSCSQTLNHNVMYWYQQKSSQAPKLLFHYYDKDFNNEADTPDNFQSRRPNTSFCFLDIRSPGLGDTAMYLCATSRDLGAATNEKLFFGSGTQLSVL.

This chain joins TRBV7-2 and TRBJ2-3; maybe TRBD1 (6 bases). The germline gives CDR1 SGHTA, CDR2 FQGNSA. Trimming pared 2 bases from V and 5 bases from J, leaving 17 bases between. The CDR3 consists of 16 residues. Here the CDR3 DNA reads TGTGCCAGCAGCTTACGGAGCGGCAGGGGTGGAGATACGCAGTATTTT. The encoded protein is CASSLRSGRGGDTQYF.

V is TRBV7-9 and J is TRBJ2-3, with a tentative D call TRBD2 (5 bases). The CDR3 covers 12 residues. The germline V gene encodes CDR1 SEHNR and CDR2 FQNEAQ (reference sequence). V was cut by 11 bases and J by 2 bases, with 11 bases left in between. The CDR3 region has the DNA TGTGCCCTCGGCGGGTACACAGATACGCAGTATTTT. Translated, it gives CALGGYTDTQYF.

This clone has only one observation. The chain couples TRBV6-5 to TRBJ1-5; D possibly corresponds to TRBD1 (6 bases). Germline V gives CDR1 MNHEY, CDR2 SVGAGI. The CDR3 totals 14 residues. V was pared by 1 base and J by 5 bases, with 9 bases between. This chain's CDR3 is CASSYLAGDQPQHF. For the CDR3, the DNA is TGTGCCAGCAGTTACTTGGCAGGGGATCAGCCCCAGCATTTT.

The V gene is TRBV18, the J gene TRBJ1-2; TRBD1 agrees at 9 bases. This CDR3 is built from 17 residues. Germline V gene sequence: CDR1 KGHSH, CDR2 LQKENI. After removal of 6 bases from V and 6 bases from J, the junction contained 17 bases not matched to a gene. The CDR3 loop is CASSQSRGQGPGDGYTF. As DNA, the CDR3 is TGTGCCAGCTCGCAGTCCCGGGGACAGGGACCAGGGGATGGCTACACCTTC.

This chain links TRBV6-5 with TRBJ2-1; a possible D gene is TRBD2 (5 bases). This CDR3 region has 15 residues. CDR1 and CDR2 (germline): MNHEY, SVGAGI. With 5 bases removed from V and 7 bases from J, the gap between germline ends came to 18 bases. CDR3 nucleotides: TGTGCCAGCAGTGCCGGGAACTCTATAACGAATGAGCAGTTCTTC. It translates to CASSAGNSITNEQFF.

The chain joins TRBV28 to TRBJ1-5; D not certain. Germline assignment: CDR1 MDHEN and CDR2 SYDVKM. V was trimmed by 0 bases and J by 9 bases, leaving 6 bases between them. This CDR3 has 12 residues. The CDR3 protein is CASSLWEPPQHF. CDR3 DNA: TGTGCCAGCAGTTTATGGGAGCCGCCCCAGCATTTT.

The DNA for the CDR3 is TGCGCCAGCAGCTCTTCGACAGGCCAAGAGACCCAGTACTTC. It encodes CASSSSTGQETQYF. The chain has TRBV5-1 and TRBJ2-5, with D possibly TRBD1 on 6 matching bases. The germline V and J ends were trimmed by 3 bases and 1 base, with 10 bases remaining between them. The CDR3 is made up of 14 amino acids. CDR1 is SGHRS and CDR2 is YFSETQ in the germline V gene.

The rearrangement joins TRBV5-4 to TRBJ2-5, with D maybe TRBD2 (7 bases). The CDR3 is 15 residues long. Germline assignment: CDR1 SGHNT and CDR2 YYREEE (reference sequence). V dropped 1 base and J dropped 5 bases, with 15 bases sitting between them. For the CDR3, the DNA is TGTGCCAGCAGCTTGAGGGGGGGCGCCGGGGAGACCCAGTACTTC. Translation gives CASSLRGGAGETQYF.

This rearrangement joins TRBV6-6 to TRBJ1-4; D gene uncertain. The CDR3 covers 13 residues. Looked up from germline, CDR1 is MNHNY and CDR2 is SVGAGI (reference sequence). Between the trimmed V and J ends, which lost 0 bases and 7 bases, there was a span of 6 bases. The CDR3, as DNA: TGTGCCAGCAGTTACTCCCACGGTGAAAAACTGTTTTTT. This translates into CASSYSHGEKLFF.

V gene TRBV5-6 combines with J gene TRBJ2-2; the D gene is possibly TRBD1 (7 bases). The CDR3 contains 14 residues. Germline V gives CDR1 SGHDT, CDR2 YYEEEE. The germline V and J ends were trimmed by 5 bases and 5 bases, with 13 bases remaining between them. This CDR3 is CASRQGGGTGELFF. The CDR3 coding sequence is TGTGCCAGCAGGCAGGGGGGCGGAACCGGGGAGCTGTTTTTT. Using reference TRBV5-6 and TRBJ2-2 for the parts outside the CDR3, the full variable domain is DAGVTQSPTHLIKTRGQQVTLRCSPKSGHDTVSWYQQALGQGPQFIFQYYEEEERQRGNFPDRFSGHQFPNYSSELNVNALLLGDSALYLCASRQGGGTGELFFGEGSRLTVL.

The rearrangement uses TRBV4-1 and TRBJ1-4, with TRBD1 matching 7 bases. The CDR3 loop spans 17 amino acids. Trimming took 0 bases from V and 1 from J; bases not matched to a gene: 5. Germline V gene sequence: CDR1 MGHRA, CDR2 YSYEKL. The CDR3 loop is CASSQDPGGLTNEKLFF. The CDR3 DNA sequence: TGCGCCAGCAGCCAAGATCCAGGGGGACTAACTAATGAAAAACTGTTTTTT.

In this sample, this clone turned up a few times. This sequence joins TRBV10-3 and TRBJ2-7; 13 bases are a match to TRBD2. The germline gives CDR1 ENHRY, CDR2 SYGVKD. V shed 2 bases and J 5 bases; nucleotides not matched to a gene: 3. The CDR3 totals 15 residues. CDR3 nucleotide sequence: TGTGCCATCAGTGAGGGACTAGCGGGAGTCGACGAGCAGTACTTC. It specifies CAISEGLAGVDEQYF.

The chain couples TRBV25-1 to TRBJ1-5; D uncertain. The CDR3 consists of 14 residues. Germline V gene sequence: CDR1 MGHDK, CDR2 SYGVNS. V was clipped by 4 bases and J by 4 bases, with 11 bases between them. CDR3: CASSVRTLNQPQHF. In nucleotides, the CDR3 is TGTGCCAGCAGTGTCCGTACGCTAAATCAGCCCCAGCATTTT. Supplemented by reference TRBV25-1 and TRBJ1-5, the full variable domain reads EADIYQTPRYLVIGTGKKITLECSQTMGHDKMYWYQQDPGMELHLIHYSYGVNSTEKGDLSSESTVSRIRTEHFPLTLESARPSHTSQYLCASSVRTLNQPQHFGDGTRLSIL.

This clone was seen more than once but under ten times. The V gene is TRBV2, the J gene TRBJ2-1; TRBD2 matches 8 bases. The CDR3 extends over 13 amino acids. Germline V CDR1 and CDR2: SNHLY, FYNNEI. V shed 7 bases and J 8 bases; nucleotides not matched to a gene: 7. The CDR3 loop is CASKLGREDEQFF. DNA for the CDR3: TGTGCCAGCAAATTGGGGCGGGAGGATGAGCAGTTCTTC.

The gene calls are TRBV10-3 and TRBJ2-5, with D possibly matching TRBD1 (6 bases). Germline V lookup: CDR1 ENHRY, CDR2 SYGVKD. V was cut by 6 bases and J by 3 bases, with 11 bases left in between. The CDR3 is 13 residues long. CDR3 bases: TGTGCCATCAGGTTTTCAGGGGAAGAGACCCAGTACTTC. This translates into CAIRFSGEETQYF.

This chain joins TRBV19 and TRBJ2-5; no definite D call. Germline V CDR1 and CDR2: LNHDA, SQIVND (reference sequence). Deletions cut 0 bases from V and 2 bases from J, with 7 bases between. The CDR3 contains 14 residues. This CDR3 reads CASSIDRQQETQYF. The CDR3 bases are TGTGCCAGTAGTATAGATCGCCAGCAAGAGACCCAGTACTTC.

The chain has TRBV5-1 and TRBJ1-1; D is uncertain. V dropped 5 bases and J dropped 6 bases, with 17 bases sitting between them. CDR3 size: 14 residues. Germline loops: CDR1 SGHRS, CDR2 YFSETQ. The CDR3 loop is CASSSGPSVAEAFF. CDR3 nucleotide sequence: TGCGCCAGCAGTTCGGGTCCCTCTGTGGCTGAAGCTTTCTTT.

The CDR3 spells CASSPTYEQYF. In DNA form, the CDR3 reads TGTGCCAGCAGCCCCACCTACGAGCAGTACTTC. The chain links TRBV7-6 to TRBJ2-7, with unresolved D. Germline lookup yields CDR1 SGHVS and CDR2 FNYEAQ. The CDR3 is 11 residues long. Trimming left V 5 bases short and J 2 bases short, with 4 bases between.

The V call is TRBV4-1, the J call TRBJ2-2; a weak D match, TRBD2 (6 bases). This CDR3 region has 16 residues. V was trimmed by 3 bases and J by 2 bases, leaving 13 bases between them. The germline V gene has CDR1 MGHRA and CDR2 YSYEKL. Here the CDR3 DNA reads TGCGCCAGCAGCCATTTCTCGGACTACAACACCGGGGAGCTGTTTTTT. As protein: CASSHFSDYNTGELFF.

In this sample, this clone turned up a few times. At one end the junction does not follow the germline gene, possibly because of a read error. The gene calls are TRBV29-1 and TRBJ2-3; 15 bases match TRBD2. The CDR3 sequence is 11 residues long. From germline, CDR1 is SQVTM and CDR2 ANQGSEA. CDR3 amino acids: CSGWTSGRVHF. The CDR3 DNA reads TGCAGCGGATGGACTAGCGGGAGGGTACACTTT.

The table lists this clone with a count of one. The sample holds other DNA sequences that translate to the same CDR3. This chain links TRBV6-1 with TRBJ2-3, with D uncertain. Germline CDR1 reads MNHNS; CDR2 reads SASEGT. The V gene lost 7 bases and the J gene lost 2 bases, with 10 bases spanning the gap. The CDR3 extends over 13 amino acids. The CDR3 protein is CASTYSLTDTQYF. The CDR3 DNA sequence: TGTGCCAGCACATATAGTCTCACAGATACGCAGTATTTT.

V usage is TRBV27 and J usage is TRBJ2-5; D perhaps matches TRBD2 (5 bases). The V gene's germline CDR1 is MNHEY and CDR2 SMNVEV (reference sequence). Trimming took off 1 base at V and 5 bases at J, with 17 bases between the two ends. This CDR3 comprises 16 residues. The CDR3 sequence is CASSLLGGSSGETQYF. DNA of the CDR3: TGTGCCAGCAGTTTATTGGGCGGGTCCTCGGGGGAGACCCAGTACTTC.

The chain combines TRBV28 with TRBJ2-7, with unresolved D. The ends were cut back, 3 bases at V and 1 base at J, with 19 bases in the middle. Germline V gene data show CDR1 as MDHEN and CDR2 as SYDVKM. The CDR3 has 17 amino acids. CDR3 DNA: TGTGCCAGCAGTTTCTCATTGAGGAGACCGCGATCCTACGAGCAGTACTTC. Protein product: CASSFSLRRPRSYEQYF.

The chain recombines TRBV5-8 with TRBJ2-5; 10 nucleotides align to TRBD2. V lost 0 bases to trimming and J lost 5 bases; unmatched junction nucleotides: 10. The CDR3 sequence is 17 residues long. The germline V gene has CDR1 SGHTS and CDR2 YDEGEE. The CDR3 DNA reads TGTGCCAGCAGCTTGGAAGGTAGCGGGAGGTCGAAGGAGACCCAGTACTTC. Translated: CASSLEGSGRSKETQYF.

This chain uses TRBV7-9 with TRBJ2-3; TRBD2 matches 11 bases. The CDR3 consists of 18 residues. Germline assignment: CDR1 SEHNR and CDR2 FQNEAQ (reference sequence). With 5 bases clipped from V and 1 base from J, the junction kept 11 bases outside the gene matches. The CDR3 DNA reads as TGTGCCAGCAGCCCCCGAGGGACTAGCGGTCGCCGCACAGATACGCAGTATTTT. This translates into CASSPRGTSGRRTDTQYF.